Following are 28 T cell receptor beta chains from one sample sequenced in a study of cytomegalovirus exposure and HLA in healthy donors. This PCR relied on a set of 60 Vbeta primers and 13 Jbeta primers. Here immunoSEQ multiplex PCR was the method, and the copy in TCRdb shows in-frame clones only, minus some. The table has roughly 200,000 clones, more than 60% seen once. Sequencing was done on a sample of PBMCs. All receptors come from a man aged 50-60 years in good health and CMV-seronegative.

The J gene is TRBJ2-1, the V gene TRBV10-1; 13 nucleotides align to TRBD2. Trimming removed 4 bases from V and 8 bases from J; junction bases left unmatched: 8. The CDR3 spans 16 residues. Germline CDR1 WNHNN, CDR2 SYGVQD (reference sequence). The CDR3 sequence: CASSGTSGSGFHEQFF. CDR3 DNA sequence: TGCGCCAGCAGTGGGACTAGCGGGAGTGGGTTCCATGAGCAGTTCTTC.

The CDR3 region has the DNA TGTGCCAGCAGCCAAGCTCGGACAGGGGGGTTCTATGGCTACACCTTC. It specifies CASSQARTGGFYGYTF. The rearrangement uses TRBV14 and TRBJ1-2; 10 bases match TRBD1. Looked up from germline, CDR1 is SGHDN and CDR2 is FVKESK. This CDR3 comprises 16 residues. The V segment lost 1 base and the J segment 4 bases; nucleotides outside the gene matches: 6.

This sequence joins TRBV5-5 and TRBJ2-2; 8 nucleotides agree with TRBD2. V trimming: 3 bases; J trimming: 0 bases; junction bases outside the gene matches: 7. CDR1 and CDR2 (germline): SGHKS, YYEKEE (reference sequence). This CDR3 spans 17 amino acids. The CDR3 is CASSSRVAGTNTGELFF. The CDR3 coding sequence is TGTGCCAGCAGCTCTCGGGTAGCGGGGACGAACACCGGGGAGCTGTTTTTT.

This rearrangement joins TRBV19 to TRBJ2-1; D remains unclear. V lost 1 base and J 4 bases, leaving 5 bases between the germline ends. In germline, CDR1 is LNHDA, CDR2 SQIVND (reference sequence). The CDR3 extends over 13 amino acids. The CDR3 protein is CASSIAGYNEQFF. The CDR3 coding sequence is TGTGCCAGTAGTATAGCGGGTTACAATGAGCAGTTCTTC.

The chain uses TRBV4-1 and TRBJ1-2, with TRBD1 as a possible D gene (6 bases). Germline CDR1 MGHRA, CDR2 YSYEKL. V was pared by 1 base and J by 4 bases, with 13 bases between. This CDR3 is built from 15 residues. The CDR3 protein is CASSQGGRGAYGYTF. In DNA, the CDR3 is TGCGCCAGCAGCCAAGGGGGGCGAGGAGCCTATGGCTACACCTTC.

The chain is built from TRBV30 and TRBJ1-1, with D uncertain. V lost 4 bases, J lost 1 base, and 7 bases lay in between. This CDR3 spans 12 amino acids. Looked up from germline, CDR1 is GTSNPN and CDR2 is SVGIG (reference sequence). DNA of the CDR3: TGTGCCTGGATCAACAGGAACACTGAAGCTTTCTTT. Amino acid sequence: CAWINRNTEAFF.

The CDR3 sequence: CASSVGQYYEQYF. Written as DNA, the CDR3 is TGCGCCAGCAGCGTAGGACAGTACTACGAGCAGTACTTC. The chain has TRBV5-1 and TRBJ2-7, with a weak D call TRBD1 (6 bases). The CDR3 loop spans 13 amino acids. The V end lost 4 bases, the J end lost 3 bases, and 11 bases lay between the germline ends. Germline assignment: CDR1 SGHRS and CDR2 YFSETQ.

The table lists this clone with a few counts. V is TRBV10-1 and J is TRBJ2-1; 12 bases align to TRBD2. Per the germline V gene, CDR1 is WNHNN and CDR2 is SYGVQD (reference sequence). Trimming removed 6 bases from V and 7 bases from J; junction bases left unmatched: 7. The CDR3 loop spans 15 amino acids. The CDR3 is CASSDLAGGGNEQFF. DNA of the CDR3: TGCGCCAGCAGCGACCTAGCGGGAGGGGGGAATGAGCAGTTCTTC.

This clone was seen a handful of times. The CDR3 loop reads CASRTSGRGTSTDTQYF. For the CDR3, the DNA is TGTGCCAGCAGGACTAGCGGGAGAGGGACTAGCACAGATACGCAGTATTTT. This chain connects TRBV21-1 to TRBJ2-3; the table's D call, TRBD2, was not checked against the DNA. TRBV21-1 is annotated as a pseudogene. The CDR3 contains 17 residues.

This clone was found a few times. The rearrangement joins TRBV18 to TRBJ1-2, with 9 bases matching TRBD1. Trimming at V came to 4 bases and at J to 3 bases, leaving 3 bases not matched to a gene. This CDR3 spans 14 amino acids. From germline, CDR1 is KGHSH and CDR2 LQKENI. The CDR3: CASSRDREDYGYTF. CDR3 in DNA: TGTGCCAGCTCACGGGACAGGGAAGACTATGGCTACACCTTC.

J is TRBJ2-7 and V is TRBV19, with 7 positions matching TRBD1. Per the germline V gene, CDR1 is LNHDA and CDR2 is SQIVND (reference sequence). V gave up 6 bases and J gave up 2 bases; unmatched junction bases: 7. The CDR3 has 14 amino acids. The CDR3 nucleotides are TGTGCCAGTAGAGGTGGACAGGCAACCTACGAGCAGTACTTC. Its protein is CASRGGQATYEQYF.

The chain carries TRBV29-1 and TRBJ2-3; 10 bases match TRBD1. The CDR3 length is 14 residues. V lost 5 bases to trimming and J lost 3 bases; unmatched junction nucleotides: 5. Germline CDR1 reads SQVTM; CDR2 reads ANQGSEA. The CDR3 sequence: CSVPDRGRTDTQYF. In DNA form, the CDR3 reads TGCAGCGTTCCAGACAGGGGGCGAACAGATACGCAGTATTTT.

This chain links TRBV10-3 with TRBJ2-2, with TRBD1 matching over 9 bases. From germline, CDR1 is ENHRY and CDR2 SYGVKD. This CDR3 region has 17 residues. Germline trimming cut 4 bases from V and 1 base from J; bases unmatched to any gene: 7. This CDR3 is CAISGPGTGRNTGELFF. The CDR3 nucleotides read TGTGCCATCAGTGGTCCCGGGACAGGGAGGAACACCGGGGAGCTGTTTTTT.

The V and J genes are TRBV30 and TRBJ2-6; 8 bases are shared with TRBD1. With 3 bases clipped from V and 0 bases from J, the junction kept 19 bases outside the gene matches. The CDR3 contains 21 residues. The germline V gene encodes CDR1 GTSNPN and CDR2 SVGIG (reference sequence). The CDR3 protein is CAWRRALGGQGAYSGANVLTF. For the CDR3, the DNA is TGTGCCTGGAGGCGGGCCCTTGGAGGACAGGGCGCCTACTCTGGGGCCAACGTCCTGACTTTC.

V gene TRBV19 combines with J gene TRBJ2-2; 10 nucleotides agree with TRBD2. Germline V CDR1 and CDR2: LNHDA, SQIVND (reference sequence). This CDR3 contains 19 residues. The J segment lost 2 bases and the V segment lost 7 bases, leaving 16 bases of the junction unmatched. CDR3 DNA sequence: TGTGCCAGTACCCTAACACTAGCGGGGCCAGGGGGAAACACCGGGGAGCTGTTTTTT. It specifies CASTLTLAGPGGNTGELFF.

The V call is TRBV18, the J call TRBJ2-5; TRBD2 agrees at 8 bases. Germline lookup yields CDR1 KGHSH and CDR2 LQKENI. The CDR3 runs 16 residues. With V trimmed by 7 bases and J by 4 bases, 14 bases remained unmatched. The DNA of the CDR3 is TGTGCCAGCTTGCGTCGGGAAGCGGGAGCTTTAGAGACCCAGTACTTC. This codes for CASLRREAGALETQYF.

The chain carries TRBV5-1 and TRBJ2-7; D might be TRBD2 (7 bases). The CDR3 is 17 residues long. The V gene's germline CDR1 is SGHRS and CDR2 YFSETQ. The V end lost 0 bases, the J end lost 0 bases, and 16 bases lay between the germline ends. CDR3 region: CASSLAGGRASSYEQYF. The DNA for the CDR3 is TGCGCCAGCAGCTTGGCCGGGGGGCGGGCGAGCTCCTACGAGCAGTACTTC.

CDR3 DNA sequence: TGTGCCTGGAGCAGTGGACTAGCGTTAATCAATGAGCAGTTCTTC. This gives the protein CAWSSGLALINEQFF. V usage is TRBV30 and J usage is TRBJ2-1, with TRBD2 identical over 9 bases. V lost 3 bases to trimming and J lost 6 bases; unmatched junction nucleotides: 9. The CDR3 loop spans 15 amino acids. Germline V gives CDR1 GTSNPN, CDR2 SVGIG (reference sequence).

This CDR3 is CASSEYGSGDTGELFF. DNA of the CDR3: TGTGCCAGCAGTGAATACGGTTCCGGGGACACCGGGGAGCTGTTTTTT. This chain links TRBV25-1 with TRBJ2-2; a possible D gene is TRBD2 (5 bases). The CDR3 length is 16 residues. In germline, CDR1 is MGHDK, CDR2 SYGVNS. Trimming left V 0 bases short and J 3 bases short, with 11 bases between.

CDR3 coding DNA: TGTGCCAGTAGTACTGTCCAGCGGGGGGGGAAGCAGTTCTTC. Its translation: CASSTVQRGGKQFF. The chain combines TRBV19 with TRBJ2-1; 10 bases fit TRBD2. CDR1 is LNHDA and CDR2 is SQIVND in the germline V gene (reference sequence). CDR3 length: 14 amino acids. Trimming took 4 bases from V and 11 from J; bases not matched to a gene: 8.

The J gene is TRBJ2-1, the V gene TRBV6-1, with 7 positions matching TRBD2. Per germline, CDR1 MNHNS and CDR2 SASEGT. The CDR3 spans 15 residues. Germline trimming cut 5 bases from V and 7 bases from J; bases unmatched to any gene: 11. Here the CDR3 reads CASSPSGGRRNEQFF. The CDR3 DNA reads TGTGCCAGCAGTCCGTCGGGCGGGAGACGTAATGAGCAGTTCTTC.

The V gene is TRBV6-5, the J gene TRBJ2-7, with D possibly matching TRBD2 (5 bases). Trimming shortened V by 2 bases and J by 3 bases, and 11 bases separated the two germline ends. The germline gives CDR1 MNHEY, CDR2 SVGAGI. CDR3 length equals 14 residues. The CDR3 DNA follows: TGTGCCAGCAGTTACAGACCGGGGATCTACGAGCAGTACTTC. Its protein product is CASSYRPGIYEQYF.

This sequence joins TRBV5-1 and TRBJ2-1; a possible D gene is TRBD2 (5 bases). CDR1 and CDR2 (germline): SGHRS, YFSETQ. The CDR3 totals 12 residues. Trimming took 4 bases from V and 8 from J, leaving 10 bases between them. The CDR3 DNA is TGCGCCAGCAGCGAGGGATCGGATGAGCAGTTCTTC. This sequence encodes CASSEGSDEQFF.

This chain connects TRBV18 to TRBJ1-5; 7 positions agree with TRBD1. The CDR3 loop spans 15 amino acids. Unmatched junction bases numbered 1, after V lost 1 base and J lost 1 base. Germline V CDR1 and CDR2: KGHSH, LQKENI. The chain's CDR3 is CASSPQGASNQPQHF. In nucleotides, the CDR3 is TGTGCCAGCTCACCACAGGGGGCCAGCAATCAGCCCCAGCATTTT.

V gene TRBV10-3 combines with J gene TRBJ2-7; 11 nucleotides line up with TRBD1. This CDR3 region has 16 residues. Per germline, CDR1 ENHRY and CDR2 SYGVKD. Losses at the gene ends were 4 bases for V and 2 bases for J; bases not matched to a gene: 7. The CDR3 protein is CAISGGQGVQPYEQYF. The CDR3 region has the DNA TGTGCCATCAGTGGGGGACAGGGGGTCCAGCCCTACGAGCAGTACTTC.

This clone was detected once. The V and J genes are TRBV10-1 and TRBJ2-3; 14 bases are a match to TRBD2. CDR1 is WNHNN, CDR2 SYGVQD, per germline (reference sequence). V trimming: 4 bases; J trimming: 2 bases; junction bases outside the gene matches: 2. CDR3 length: 16 residues. This CDR3 is CASSATSGRDTDTQYF. CDR3 coding DNA: TGCGCCAGCAGTGCGACTAGCGGGAGGGACACAGATACGCAGTATTTT.

CDR3 nucleotides: TGTGCCAGCAGCGCCCCCGGACAGGGGGCTCGCGCCACTGAAGCTTTCTTT. Protein product: CASSAPGQGARATEAFF. The V call is TRBV5-4, the J call TRBJ1-1, with 11 bases that match TRBD1. Germline loops: CDR1 SGHNT, CDR2 YYREEE (reference sequence). Trimming removed 4 bases from V and 4 bases from J; junction bases left unmatched: 12. The CDR3 is made up of 17 amino acids.

The chain joins TRBV7-3 to TRBJ2-3; no reliable D call. V was cut by 0 bases and J by 0 bases, with 7 bases left in between. The CDR3 is made up of 15 amino acids. Germline V lookup: CDR1 SGHTA, CDR2 FQGTGA. CDR3 amino acids: CASSLTGASTDTQYF. The DNA of the CDR3 is TGTGCCAGCAGCTTAACGGGCGCCAGCACAGATACGCAGTATTTT.